This TCR beta chain was recovered during a study of T cell clones after liver transplantation. Profiling relied on immunoSEQ multiplex PCR, and the TCRdb table lists in-frame clones only, not all of them. The sample includes more than 95,000 clones, approximately 85% of them seen just once. Trimming shortened V by 5 bases and J by 0 bases, and 11 bases separated the two germline ends. The CDR3 is 14 residues long. Germline V gene data show CDR1 as MNHEY and CDR2 as SVGAGI. The rearrangement joins TRBV6-5 to TRBJ2-7, with D possibly being TRBD2 (6 bases). The source material was CD4+ T cells from blood, sampled before liver transplant. The receptor comes from a human donor who received a liver transplant. The CDR3 coding sequence is TGTGCCAGCAGTGGCGGGGAATTCTCCTACGAGCAGTACTTC. This gives the protein CASSGGEFSYEQYF.